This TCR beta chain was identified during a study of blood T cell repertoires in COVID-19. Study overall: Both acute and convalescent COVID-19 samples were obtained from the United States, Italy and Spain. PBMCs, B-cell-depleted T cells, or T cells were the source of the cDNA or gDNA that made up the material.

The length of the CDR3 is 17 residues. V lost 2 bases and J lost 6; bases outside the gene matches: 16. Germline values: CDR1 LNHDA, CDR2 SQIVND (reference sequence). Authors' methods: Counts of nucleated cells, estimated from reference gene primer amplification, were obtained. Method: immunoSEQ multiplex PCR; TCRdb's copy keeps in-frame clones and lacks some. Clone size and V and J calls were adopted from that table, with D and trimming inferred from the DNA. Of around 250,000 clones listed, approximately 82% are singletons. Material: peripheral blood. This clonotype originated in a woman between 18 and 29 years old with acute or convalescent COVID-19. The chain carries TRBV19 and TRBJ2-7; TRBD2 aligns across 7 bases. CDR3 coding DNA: TGTGCCAGTAGTATACGGTCAGGGCCGGGACTACGGAGCGAGCAGTACTTC. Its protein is CASSIRSGPGLRSEQYF.